Many counts were recorded for the clone carrying this TCR beta chain. Its antigen is not known. These data come from a study of spatial heterogeneity in lung cancer. Study at large: Raw reads showed each unique TCR and UMI combination turning up more than ten times on average.

Time point reported: sample taken at primary tumor resection. No cell sorting; template was whole RNA from tumor, lung tissue or PBMC. Each TCR cDNA molecule bore a unique molecular identifier. TCRdb re-analysed the 5' RACE reads in MiXCR, keeping a single row per CDR3 protein. The data show 48,000 or so distinct CDR3 sequences, with roughly 5.2% seen just once and around 10% held by the top ten. Study outcomes and limitations: Ubiquitous expanded tumor TCRs showed up in blood more at resection than follow-up.

The CDR3 is made up of 13 amino acids. The V and J ends lost 6 bases and 3 bases, in that order; junction bases with no gene match: 3. Per the germline V gene, CDR1 is MNHNY and CDR2 is SVGAGI (reference sequence). The TCR comes from a male donor with early-stage non-small cell lung cancer. J is TRBJ2-7 and V is TRBV6-6; TRBD1 matches at 9 bases. Source: PBMCs, taken at surgery. This CDR3 reads CASRGQGNYEQYF. In DNA, the CDR3 is TGTGCCAGCAGGGGACAGGGAAACTACGAGCAGTACTTC.